This T cell receptor beta chain was recorded in a study of T cell clusters in autoimmune cytopenias. Study details: The median distinct TRB clonotype count was about 2,000 per sample, from a median around 52,000 reads. Regarding the study as a whole: TRB repertoire shifts in secondary cytopenia and chronic lymphocytic leukemia mostly reflected lymphoma, not autoimmunity. Primary autoimmune cytopenia patients appeared to lack physiological T cell clusters present in healthy donors. No experiment has yet validated the function of the T cell clusters defined in silico.

In the case of this clonotype: Its specificity is not known.

Some 38,000 genome equivalents of blood DNA were amplified for TRB. This CDR3 comprises 14 residues. CDR1 DFQATT and CDR2 SNEGSKA come from the germline V gene (reference sequence). One tube held mixed TRB-A and TRB-B primer pools for touch-down PCR. Reprocessing the multiplex PCR reads, TCRdb reports a single entry for every CDR3 protein and omits DNA. The sample table sets out a few thousand distinct CDR3 sequences. The V gene is TRBV20-1, the J gene TRBJ1-1. The receptor's source is a human donor with an autoimmune cytopenia or autoimmune hepatitis (not recorded which). Source material: peripheral blood. The CDR3 loop is CSARDFGLNTEAFF.